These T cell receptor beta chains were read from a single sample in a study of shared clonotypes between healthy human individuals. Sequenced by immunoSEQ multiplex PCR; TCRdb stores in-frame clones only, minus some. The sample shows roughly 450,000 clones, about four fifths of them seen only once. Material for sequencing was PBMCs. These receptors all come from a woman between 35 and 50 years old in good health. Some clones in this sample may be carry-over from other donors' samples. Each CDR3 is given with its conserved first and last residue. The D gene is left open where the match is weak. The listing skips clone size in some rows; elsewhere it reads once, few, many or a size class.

CDR3aa: CASSLVGGGNTIYF; CDR3nt: TGCGCCAGCAGCTTGGTTGGGGGCGGAAACACCATATATTTT; d_gene: -; len: 14; abundance: once; v_gene: TRBV5-1; j_gene: TRBJ1-3
CDR3aa: CAWSTGGITYEQYF; CDR3nt: TGTGCCTGGAGTACAGGGGGAATAACCTACGAGCAGTACTTC; d_gene: TRBD1; len: 14; abundance: -; v_gene: TRBV30; j_gene: TRBJ2-7
CDR3aa: CASRPTSSPEWTEAFF; CDR3nt: TGCGCCAGCAGGCCCACCAGTTCCCCCGAGTGGACTGAAGCTTTCTTT; d_gene: -; len: 16; abundance: -; v_gene: TRBV5-1; j_gene: TRBJ1-1
CDR3aa: CASSVGQRIDYNEQFF; CDR3nt: TGTGCCAGCAGCGTAGGTCAGAGAATAGATTACAATGAGCAGTTCTTC; d_gene: -; len: 16; abundance: -; v_gene: TRBV9; j_gene: TRBJ2-1
CDR3aa: CASSLGPAGGPSGELFF; CDR3nt: TGTGCCAGCAGCTTAGGACCAGCGGGAGGGCCGAGCGGGGAGCTGTTTTTT; d_gene: TRBD2; len: 17; abundance: -; v_gene: TRBV7-6; j_gene: TRBJ2-2
CDR3aa: CASGKREPTDTQYF; CDR3nt: TGTGCCAGCGGCAAGCGGGAGCCCACAGATACGCAGTATTTT; d_gene: TRBD2; len: 14; abundance: -; v_gene: TRBV5-4; j_gene: TRBJ2-3
CDR3aa: CASSPSGAANTGELFF; CDR3nt: TGTGCCAGCAGCCCCAGCGGGGCAGCGAACACCGGGGAGCTGTTTTTT; d_gene: TRBD2; len: 16; abundance: -; v_gene: TRBV28; j_gene: TRBJ2-2
CDR3aa: CATSRDRASDTQYF; CDR3nt: TGTGCCACCAGCAGAGATAGGGCCTCAGATACGCAGTATTTT; d_gene: -; len: 14; abundance: once; v_gene: TRBV15; j_gene: TRBJ2-3
CDR3aa: CASSAWGWGTEAFF; CDR3nt: TGTGCCAGCAGCGCCTGGGGTTGGGGCACTGAAGCTTTCTTT; d_gene: -; len: 14; abundance: once; v_gene: TRBV5-4; j_gene: TRBJ1-1
CDR3aa: CASSPTSGGRIGELFF; CDR3nt: TGCGCCAGCAGCCCTACTAGCGGGGGAAGGATCGGGGAGCTGTTTTTT; d_gene: TRBD2; len: 16; abundance: -; v_gene: TRBV4-1; j_gene: TRBJ2-2
CDR3aa: CASSLGLADNTDTQYF; CDR3nt: TGTGCCAGCAGCCTAGGACTAGCGGACAACACAGATACGCAGTATTTT; d_gene: TRBD2; len: 16; abundance: -; v_gene: TRBV5-4; j_gene: TRBJ2-3
CDR3aa: CASQGVPPGANVLTF; CDR3nt: TGTGCCAGCCAAGGAGTTCCGCCTGGGGCCAACGTCCTGACTTTC; d_gene: -; len: 15; abundance: -; v_gene: TRBV28; j_gene: TRBJ2-6
CDR3aa: CASSSSGDSEKLFF; CDR3nt: TGCGCCAGCAGCTCGTCAGGGGACTCTGAAAAACTGTTTTTT; d_gene: -; len: 14; abundance: -; v_gene: TRBV5-1; j_gene: TRBJ1-4
CDR3aa: CASSPTPTYNEQFF; CDR3nt: TGTGCCAGCTCACCAACACCTACCTACAATGAGCAGTTCTTC; d_gene: -; len: 14; abundance: few; v_gene: TRBV18; j_gene: TRBJ2-1
CDR3aa: CASSPGTASGANVLTF; CDR3nt: TGTGCCAGCAGTCCCGGGACGGCCTCTGGGGCCAACGTCCTGACTTTC; d_gene: -; len: 16; abundance: many; v_gene: TRBV28; j_gene: TRBJ2-6
CDR3aa: CATSSGTSDHNEQFF; CDR3nt: TGTGCCACCTCATCCGGGACTAGCGACCACAATGAGCAGTTCTTC; d_gene: TRBD2; len: 15; abundance: many; v_gene: TRBV6-4; j_gene: TRBJ2-1
CDR3aa: CASRSPLGQRISNQPQHF; CDR3nt: TGTGCCAGTAGGTCCCCCTTGGGACAGCGGATTAGCAATCAGCCCCAGCATTTT; d_gene: TRBD1; len: 18; abundance: -; v_gene: TRBV19; j_gene: TRBJ1-5
CDR3aa: CASSLEDQPQHF; CDR3nt: TGTGCCAGCAGTTTAGAAGATCAGCCCCAGCATTTT; d_gene: -; len: 12; abundance: -; v_gene: TRBV28; j_gene: TRBJ1-5
CDR3aa: CASSPPAASGNTIYF; CDR3nt: TGTGCCAGCTCACCACCGGCGGCCTCTGGAAACACCATATATTTT; d_gene: -; len: 15; abundance: -; v_gene: TRBV18; j_gene: TRBJ1-3
CDR3aa: CASSGDRASRDTQYF; CDR3nt: TGTGCCAGCAGTGGGGACAGGGCCTCGAGGGATACGCAGTATTTT; d_gene: TRBD1; len: 15; abundance: few; v_gene: TRBV6-4; j_gene: TRBJ2-3
CDR3aa: CASSVDSGRSTDTQYF; CDR3nt: TGTGCCAGCAGCGTAGACAGCGGGAGGAGCACAGATACGCAGTATTTT; d_gene: TRBD2; len: 16; abundance: -; v_gene: TRBV9; j_gene: TRBJ2-3
CDR3aa: CASSEGTGGAHYGYTF; CDR3nt: TGTGCCAGCAGTGAAGGGACAGGGGGCGCCCACTATGGCTACACCTTC; d_gene: TRBD1; len: 16; abundance: -; v_gene: TRBV27; j_gene: TRBJ1-2
CDR3aa: CASSWGLAGLWYEQYF; CDR3nt: TGTGCCAGCAGCTGGGGACTAGCGGGACTTTGGTACGAGCAGTACTTC; d_gene: TRBD2; len: 16; abundance: -; v_gene: TRBV7-2; j_gene: TRBJ2-7
CDR3aa: CASSLAPAGVSFEQFF; CDR3nt: TGTGCCAGCAGCTTAGCCCCAGCGGGAGTGTCATTTGAGCAGTTCTTC; d_gene: TRBD2; len: 16; abundance: -; v_gene: TRBV11-2; j_gene: TRBJ2-1
CDR3aa: CASSTLLAGAGELFF; CDR3nt: TGTGCCAGCAGTACCCTACTAGCGGGAGCCGGGGAGCTGTTTTTT; d_gene: TRBD2; len: 15; abundance: -; v_gene: TRBV27; j_gene: TRBJ2-2
CDR3aa: CASSQTNTRGLLYTQYF; CDR3nt: TGCGCCAGCAGCCAAACGAATACCAGGGGCCTTTTATATACGCAGTATTTT; d_gene: -; len: 17; abundance: -; v_gene: TRBV4-1; j_gene: TRBJ2-3
CDR3aa: CASSPSPSVSYEQYF; CDR3nt: TGTGCCAGCAGCCCCTCCCCTTCCGTCTCCTACGAGCAGTACTTC; d_gene: -; len: 15; abundance: -; v_gene: TRBV4-2; j_gene: TRBJ2-7
CDR3aa: CASSSGTGGQETQYF; CDR3nt: TGCGCCAGCAGCTCCGGGACAGGGGGCCAGGAGACCCAGTACTTC; d_gene: TRBD1; len: 15; abundance: once; v_gene: TRBV5-1; j_gene: TRBJ2-5
CDR3aa: CASSFTTGSGGYTF; CDR3nt: TGTGCCAGCAGCTTCACGACAGGGTCCGGTGGCTACACCTTC; d_gene: TRBD1; len: 14; abundance: -; v_gene: TRBV7-9; j_gene: TRBJ1-2
CDR3aa: CASSPTRDRIGTDTQYF; CDR3nt: TGTGCCAGCTCACCAACCCGAGACAGGATAGGCACAGATACGCAGTATTTT; d_gene: -; len: 17; abundance: -; v_gene: TRBV18; j_gene: TRBJ2-3
CDR3aa: CASSREGVNYEQYF; CDR3nt: TGTGCCAGCAGCAGGGAGGGGGTAAACTACGAGCAGTACTTC; d_gene: -; len: 14; abundance: -; v_gene: TRBV5-8; j_gene: TRBJ2-7
CDR3aa: CASSLPTDSPGELFF; CDR3nt: TGTGCCAGCAGCTTACCAACGGACTCACCCGGGGAGCTGTTTTTT; d_gene: -; len: 15; abundance: -; v_gene: TRBV7-3; j_gene: TRBJ2-2
CDR3aa: CAIGAGSSTDTQYF; CDR3nt: TGTGCCATCGGGGCGGGATCGAGCACAGATACGCAGTATTTT; d_gene: -; len: 14; abundance: -; v_gene: TRBV10-3; j_gene: TRBJ2-3
CDR3aa: CASRGGLSQPQHF; CDR3nt: TGTGCCAGCCGCGGGGGGCTTAGTCAGCCCCAGCATTTT; d_gene: -; len: 13; abundance: -; v_gene: TRBV2; j_gene: TRBJ1-5
CDR3aa: CASSSRLAGGPSNEQFF; CDR3nt: TGTGCCAGCAGCTCGCGACTAGCGGGAGGGCCTAGCAATGAGCAGTTCTTC; d_gene: TRBD2; len: 17; abundance: -; v_gene: TRBV11-3; j_gene: TRBJ2-1
CDR3aa: CASSSLAGGDTGELFF; CDR3nt: TGTGCCAGCAGCTCTTTAGCGGGAGGGGACACCGGGGAGCTGTTTTTT; d_gene: TRBD2; len: 16; abundance: -; v_gene: TRBV7-2; j_gene: TRBJ2-2
CDR3aa: CAWRPRGAARNEQFF; CDR3nt: TGTGCCTGGAGACCCCGAGGAGCGGCCCGCAATGAGCAGTTCTTC; d_gene: -; len: 15; abundance: -; v_gene: TRBV30; j_gene: TRBJ2-1
CDR3aa: CASSLALAVFNEQFF; CDR3nt: TGCGCCAGCAGCTTGGCTCTAGCGGTATTCAATGAGCAGTTCTTC; d_gene: TRBD2; len: 15; abundance: -; v_gene: TRBV5-1; j_gene: TRBJ2-1
CDR3aa: CASSKGRYSNQPQHF; CDR3nt: TGTGCCAGCAGCAAGGGACGGTATAGCAATCAGCCCCAGCATTTT; d_gene: -; len: 15; abundance: once; v_gene: TRBV7-2; j_gene: TRBJ1-5
CDR3aa: CASSSGLAGRTDTQYF; CDR3nt: TGTGCCAGTAGTTCGGGACTAGCGGGTCGCACAGATACGCAGTATTTT; d_gene: TRBD2; len: 16; abundance: once; v_gene: TRBV19; j_gene: TRBJ2-3
CDR3aa: CASSPTGNEKLFF; CDR3nt: TGTGCCAGCAGCCCGACCGGGAATGAAAAACTGTTTTTT; d_gene: -; len: 13; abundance: -; v_gene: TRBV7-2; j_gene: TRBJ1-4
CDR3aa: CASSVEGRGNTEAFF; CDR3nt: TGTGCCAGCAGCGTAGAGGGGAGGGGGAACACTGAAGCTTTCTTT; d_gene: -; len: 15; abundance: -; v_gene: TRBV9; j_gene: TRBJ1-1
CDR3aa: CASSLHGTDTQYF; CDR3nt: TGTGCCAGCAGCTTACACGGCACAGATACGCAGTATTTT; d_gene: -; len: 13; abundance: once; v_gene: TRBV11-2; j_gene: TRBJ2-3
CDR3aa: CSVFPQTSATTAYEQFF; CDR3nt: TGCAGCGTTTTCCCTCAGACTAGCGCTACTACCGCGTATGAGCAGTTCTTC; d_gene: TRBD2; len: 17; abundance: -; v_gene: TRBV29-1; j_gene: TRBJ2-1
CDR3aa: CASGQGIGGEQFF; CDR3nt: TGTGCCAGCGGCCAGGGAATAGGGGGTGAGCAGTTCTTC; d_gene: -; len: 13; abundance: -; v_gene: TRBV28; j_gene: TRBJ2-1
CDR3aa: CASRASQGAVGNTIYF; CDR3nt: TGTGCCAGCAGGGCCTCACAGGGGGCTGTTGGAAACACCATATATTTT; d_gene: TRBD1; len: 16; abundance: once; v_gene: TRBV2; j_gene: TRBJ1-3
CDR3aa: CASSLRGQVNEKLFF; CDR3nt: TGTGCCAGCAGCTTGAGGGGACAGGTTAATGAAAAACTGTTTTTT; d_gene: TRBD1; len: 15; abundance: -; v_gene: TRBV5-4; j_gene: TRBJ1-4
CDR3aa: CASGDRGWDTQYF; CDR3nt: TGCGCCAGCGGCGACAGGGGATGGGATACGCAGTATTTT; d_gene: TRBD1; len: 13; abundance: -; v_gene: TRBV10-2; j_gene: TRBJ2-3
CDR3aa: CASSSLPGQGFGQYF; CDR3nt: TGTGCCAGCAGCTCACTACCGGGACAGGGGTTCGGGCAGTACTTC; d_gene: TRBD1; len: 15; abundance: few; v_gene: TRBV5-5; j_gene: TRBJ2-7
CDR3aa: CASSQGTALNGELFF; CDR3nt: TGTGCCAGCAGCCAAGGGACCGCTTTGAACGGGGAGCTGTTTTTT; d_gene: -; len: 15; abundance: -; v_gene: TRBV4-2; j_gene: TRBJ2-2
CDR3aa: CASSAMGLVGEQYF; CDR3nt: TGTGCCAGCAGCGCGATGGGACTAGTGGGTGAGCAGTACTTC; d_gene: TRBD2; len: 14; abundance: -; v_gene: TRBV9; j_gene: TRBJ2-7